This T cell receptor (beta chain) was recorded in a study of spatial heterogeneity in lung cancer. As for the study in general: PBMC samples from follow-up, where available, were sequenced a median of approximately 24 months after resection. Sequences of the beta chain were consistently detected in greater numbers than alpha-chain sequences.

Findings and caveats of the study: Compared with follow-up, resection was when ubiquitous expanded tumor TCRs appeared in blood more.

Per germline, CDR1 SEHNR and CDR2 FQNEAQ (reference sequence). This CDR3 has 12 amino acids. V was cut by 2 bases and J by 8 bases, with 7 bases left in between. A distinct unique molecular identifier was carried by each TCR cDNA molecule. Using its own MiXCR run on the 5' RACE reads, TCRdb lists one record per CDR3 protein. The sample comprises just over 70,000 distinct CDR3 sequences, nearly 9% of which are singletons, and around 1.9% rests with the top ten. As regards this clonotype: Its antigen remains unidentified.

The sample's time point: blood at routine non-recurrence follow-up after resection. This TCR was sampled from a female donor with early-stage non-small cell lung cancer. The V gene is TRBV7-9, the J gene TRBJ2-4; D gene unclear. This specimen consisted of PBMCs, obtained at follow-up. The CDR3 DNA sequence: TGTGCCAGCAGCTTAAATAACGACATTCAGTACTTC. It translates to CASSLNNDIQYF.